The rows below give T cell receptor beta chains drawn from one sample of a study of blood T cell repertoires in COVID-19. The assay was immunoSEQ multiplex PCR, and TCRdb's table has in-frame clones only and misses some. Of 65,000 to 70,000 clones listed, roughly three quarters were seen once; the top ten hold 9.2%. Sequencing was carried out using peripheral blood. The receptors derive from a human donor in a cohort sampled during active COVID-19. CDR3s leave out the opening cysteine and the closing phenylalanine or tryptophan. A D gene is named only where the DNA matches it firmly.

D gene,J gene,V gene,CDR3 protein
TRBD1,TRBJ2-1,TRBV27,ASSPGTGGAGGRGEQF
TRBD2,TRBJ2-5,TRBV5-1,ASSVAGTGGETQY
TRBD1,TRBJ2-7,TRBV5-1,ASSLDARGTGSYEQY
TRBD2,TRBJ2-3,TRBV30,ASQREDSTDTQY
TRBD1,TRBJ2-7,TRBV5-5,ASSLITGGAYEQY
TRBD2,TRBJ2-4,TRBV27,ASSSSTPSGTKNIQY
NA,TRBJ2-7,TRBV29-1,SVAAGYREQY
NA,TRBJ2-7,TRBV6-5,ASSPDRYSYEQY
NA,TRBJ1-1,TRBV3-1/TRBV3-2,ASSSGEIGAF
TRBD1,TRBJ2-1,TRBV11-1,ASSRGQANYNEQF
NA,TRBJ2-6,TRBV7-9,ASSSTHIQLSGANVLT
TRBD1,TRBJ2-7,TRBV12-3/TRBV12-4,ASRDRGYHEQY
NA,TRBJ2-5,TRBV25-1,ASSGTGTEGGETQY
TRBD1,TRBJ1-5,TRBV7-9,ASSPTGRGRNQPQH
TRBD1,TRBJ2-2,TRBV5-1,ASSFPRGFETGELF
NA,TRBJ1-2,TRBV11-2,ASRASGGAGYGYT
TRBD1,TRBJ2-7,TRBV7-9,ASSFPTSDRGYEQY
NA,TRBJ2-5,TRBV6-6,ASSWSREKETQY
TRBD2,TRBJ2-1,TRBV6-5,ASSSAGGPRQF
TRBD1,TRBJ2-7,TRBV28,ASSTSELDRGSYEQY
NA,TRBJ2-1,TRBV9,ASSVVGAGNNEQF
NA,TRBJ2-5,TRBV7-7,ASSTSGQETQY
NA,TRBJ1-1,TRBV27,ASSLPPPARDSCTEAF
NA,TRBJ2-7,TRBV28,ASSFPGGSGSEQY
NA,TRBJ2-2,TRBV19,ASSLRTGELF
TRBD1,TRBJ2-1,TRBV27,ATTGSVYNEQF
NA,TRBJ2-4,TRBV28,ASRGQGSNIQY
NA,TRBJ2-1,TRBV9,ASSADSYNEQF
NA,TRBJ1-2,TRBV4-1,ASRHPRSGDYGYT
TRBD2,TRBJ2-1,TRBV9,ASSVEGGRDNEQF
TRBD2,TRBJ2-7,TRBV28,ATETGYSWGLAGDEQY
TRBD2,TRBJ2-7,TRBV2,ASSASNFREGD